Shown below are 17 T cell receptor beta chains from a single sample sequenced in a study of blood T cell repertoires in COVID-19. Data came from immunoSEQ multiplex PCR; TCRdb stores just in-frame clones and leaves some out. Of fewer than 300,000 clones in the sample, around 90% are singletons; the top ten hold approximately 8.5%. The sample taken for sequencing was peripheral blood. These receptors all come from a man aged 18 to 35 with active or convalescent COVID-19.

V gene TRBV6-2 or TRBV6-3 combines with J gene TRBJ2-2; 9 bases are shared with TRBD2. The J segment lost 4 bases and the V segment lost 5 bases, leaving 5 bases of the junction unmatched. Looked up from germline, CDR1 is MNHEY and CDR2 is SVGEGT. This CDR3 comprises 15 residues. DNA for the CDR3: TGTGCCAGCAGTATTAGCGGGGGACTCACCGGGGAGCTGTTTTTT. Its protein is CASSISGGLTGELFF.

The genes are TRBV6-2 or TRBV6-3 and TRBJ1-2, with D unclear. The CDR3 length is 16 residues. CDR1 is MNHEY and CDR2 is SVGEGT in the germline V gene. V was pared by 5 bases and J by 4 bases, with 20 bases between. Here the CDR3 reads CASSKGEGQALYGYTF. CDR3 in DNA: TGTGCCAGCAGTAAAGGCGAGGGCCAGGCCCTCTATGGCTACACCTTC.

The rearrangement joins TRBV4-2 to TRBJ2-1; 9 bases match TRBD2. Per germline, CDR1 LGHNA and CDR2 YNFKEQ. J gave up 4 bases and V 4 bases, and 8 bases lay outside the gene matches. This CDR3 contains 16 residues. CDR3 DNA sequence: TGTGCCAGCAGCCCGGCGACTAGCGGTTTTTACAATGAGCAGTTCTTC. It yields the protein CASSPATSGFYNEQFF.

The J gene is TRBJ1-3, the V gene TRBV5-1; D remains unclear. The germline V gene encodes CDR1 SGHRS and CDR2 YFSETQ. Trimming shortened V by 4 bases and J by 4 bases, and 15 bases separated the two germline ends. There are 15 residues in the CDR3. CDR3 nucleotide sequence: TGCGCCAGCAGCCGAGGGAGATCGAGGGGAAACACCATATATTTT. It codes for CASSRGRSRGNTIYF.

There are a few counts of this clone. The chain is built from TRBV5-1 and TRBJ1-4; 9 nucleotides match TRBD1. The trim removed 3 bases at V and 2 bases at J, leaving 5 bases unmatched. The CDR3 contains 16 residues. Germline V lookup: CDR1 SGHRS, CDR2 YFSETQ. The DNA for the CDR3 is TGCGCCAGCAGCTCGGGACAGGGTATCACTAATGAAAAACTGTTTTTT. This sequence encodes CASSSGQGITNEKLFF.

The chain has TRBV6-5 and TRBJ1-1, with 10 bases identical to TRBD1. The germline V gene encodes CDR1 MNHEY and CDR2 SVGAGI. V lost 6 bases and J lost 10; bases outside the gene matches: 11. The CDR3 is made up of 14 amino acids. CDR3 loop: CASSLGQGIGIAFF. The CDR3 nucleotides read TGTGCCAGCAGCCTGGGACAGGGGATCGGAATAGCTTTCTTT.

The CDR3 region is CASSQDISPGDGYTF. CDR3 nucleotide sequence: TGCGCCAGCAGCCAAGATATATCCCCGGGGGATGGCTACACCTTC. J is TRBJ1-2 and V is TRBV4-1; D possibly corresponds to TRBD1 (5 bases). The ends were cut back, 0 bases at V and 6 bases at J, with 14 bases in the middle. The CDR3 extends over 15 amino acids. Germline V CDR1 and CDR2: MGHRA, YSYEKL.

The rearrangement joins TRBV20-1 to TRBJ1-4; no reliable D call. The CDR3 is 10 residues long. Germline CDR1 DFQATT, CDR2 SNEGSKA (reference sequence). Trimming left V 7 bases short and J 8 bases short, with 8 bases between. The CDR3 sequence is CSVPREKLFF. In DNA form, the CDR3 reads TGCAGTGTTCCACGGGAAAAACTGTTTTTT.

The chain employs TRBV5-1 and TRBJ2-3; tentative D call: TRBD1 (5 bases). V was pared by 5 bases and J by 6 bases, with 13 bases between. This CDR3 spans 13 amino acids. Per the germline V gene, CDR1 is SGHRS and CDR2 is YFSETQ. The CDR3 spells CASRVGLSDTQYF. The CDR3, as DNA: TGCGCCAGCAGGGTGGGGCTCTCGGATACGCAGTATTTT.

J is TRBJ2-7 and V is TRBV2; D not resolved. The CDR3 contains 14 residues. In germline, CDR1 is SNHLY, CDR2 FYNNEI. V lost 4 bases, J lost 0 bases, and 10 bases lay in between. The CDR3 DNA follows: TGTGCCAGCAGTGGAGGTGTCGGCTCCTACGAGCAGTACTTC. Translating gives CASSGGVGSYEQYF.

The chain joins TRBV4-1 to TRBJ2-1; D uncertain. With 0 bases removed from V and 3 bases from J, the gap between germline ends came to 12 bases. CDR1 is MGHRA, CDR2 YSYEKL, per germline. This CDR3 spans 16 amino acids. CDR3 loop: CASSQDIVADYNEQFF. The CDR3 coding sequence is TGCGCCAGCAGCCAAGATATCGTTGCGGACTACAATGAGCAGTTCTTC.

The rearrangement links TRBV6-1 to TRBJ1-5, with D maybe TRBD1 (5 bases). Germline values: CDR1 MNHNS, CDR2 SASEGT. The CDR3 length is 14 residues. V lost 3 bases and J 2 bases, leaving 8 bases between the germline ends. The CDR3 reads CASSDRAGNQPQHF. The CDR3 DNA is TGTGCCAGCAGTGACAGGGCTGGCAATCAGCCCCAGCATTTT.

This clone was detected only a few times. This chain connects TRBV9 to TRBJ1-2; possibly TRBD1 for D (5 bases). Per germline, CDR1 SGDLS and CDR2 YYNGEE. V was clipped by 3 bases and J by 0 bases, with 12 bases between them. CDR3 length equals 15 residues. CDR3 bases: TGTGCCAGCAGCGAATTACAGGAAGCTAACTATGGCTACACCTTC. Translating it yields CASSELQEANYGYTF.

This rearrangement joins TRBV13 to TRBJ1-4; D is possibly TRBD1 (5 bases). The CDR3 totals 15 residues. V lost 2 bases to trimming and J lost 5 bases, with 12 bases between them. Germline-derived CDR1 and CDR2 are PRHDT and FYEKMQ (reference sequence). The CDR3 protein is CASSLTGLINEKLFF. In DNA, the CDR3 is TGTGCCAGCAGCTTAACGGGACTGATAAATGAAAAACTGTTTTTT. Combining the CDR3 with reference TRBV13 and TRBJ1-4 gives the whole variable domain AAGVIQSPRHLIKEKRETATLKCYPIPRHDTVYWYQQGPGQDPQFLISFYEKMQSDKGSIPDRFSAQQFSDYHSELNMSSLELGDSALYFCASSLTGLINEKLFFGSGTQLSVL.

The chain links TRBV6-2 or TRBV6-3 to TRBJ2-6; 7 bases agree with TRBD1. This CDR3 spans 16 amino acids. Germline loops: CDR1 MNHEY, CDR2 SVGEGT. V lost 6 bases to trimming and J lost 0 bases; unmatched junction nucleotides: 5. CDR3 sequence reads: CASSDRAVSGANVLTF. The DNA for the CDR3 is TGTGCCAGCAGCGACAGGGCCGTCTCTGGGGCCAACGTCCTGACTTTC.

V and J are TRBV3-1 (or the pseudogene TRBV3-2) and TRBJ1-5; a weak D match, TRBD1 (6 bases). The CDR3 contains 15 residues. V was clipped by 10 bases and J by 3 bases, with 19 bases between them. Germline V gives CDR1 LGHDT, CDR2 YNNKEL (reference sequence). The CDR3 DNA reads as TGTGCCAACCTGCAGGGGATTCGGTACAATCAGCCCCAGCATTTT. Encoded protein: CANLQGIRYNQPQHF.

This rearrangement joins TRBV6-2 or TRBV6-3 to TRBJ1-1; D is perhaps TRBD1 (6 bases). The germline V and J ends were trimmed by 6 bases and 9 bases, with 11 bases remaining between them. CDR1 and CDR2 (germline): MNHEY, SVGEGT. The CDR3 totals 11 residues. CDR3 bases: TGTGCCAGCAGCTTCGGGACACAAGCTTTCTTT. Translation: CASSFGTQAFF.